Listed below are T cell receptor beta chains from one sample, sequenced in a study of vaccination effects on CD4 cells after COVID-19. Data came from immunoSEQ multiplex PCR; TCRdb stores just in-frame clones and leaves some out. The profile shows tens of thousands of clones, 55% to 75% of them singletons. For these receptors, no antigen is known. The source material was CD4+ T cells from PBMCs cultured with SARS-CoV-2 spike peptides, sampled before COVID-19 vaccination. These receptors were collected from a human donor who received a COVID-19 vaccine. The CDR3 runs from the conserved cysteine through the conserved F or W. D genes are given only for firm matches. Not every row has a clone size; where given, it reads once, few, many or a size class.

CASSAYSRGQSPLHF	TGTGCCAGCAGTGCGTATTCTAGGGGGCAGTCACCCCTCCACTTT	TRBD1	TRBJ1-6	few	TRBV2
CASSPGLAGDEQYF	TGTGCCAGCAGCCCGGGACTAGCGGGGGACGAGCAGTACTTC	TRBD2	TRBJ2-7	once	TRBV5-6
CASSLDYWDPMNTEAFF	TGTGCCAGCAGCTTAGATTATTGGGACCCCATGAACACTGAAGCTTTCTTT	.	TRBJ1-1	few	TRBV11-2
CAWRMGLLVTDEQYF	TGTGCCTGGCGAATGGGACTTTTAGTGACCGACGAGCAGTACTTC	.	TRBJ2-7	.	TRBV30
CASSFPLGSNQPQHF	TGTGCCAGCAGTTTTCCCCTCGGTAGCAATCAGCCCCAGCATTTT	.	TRBJ1-5	.	TRBV28
CASSVRGLGNQPQHF	TGTGCCAGCAGTGTCAGGGGGCTTGGCAATCAGCCCCAGCATTTT	TRBD1	TRBJ1-5	.	TRBV27
CAWSVVANVGTDTQYF	TGTGCCTGGAGTGTAGTTGCGAATGTCGGGACAGATACGCAGTATTTT	.	TRBJ2-3	.	TRBV30
CASSTDRGYEQYF	TGTGCCAGCAGTACGGACAGGGGGTACGAGCAGTACTTC	TRBD1	TRBJ2-7	.	TRBV6-2/TRBV6-3
CASSGQGASYNEQFF	TGTGCCAGCAGTGGACAGGGGGCCTCCTACAATGAGCAGTTCTTC	TRBD1	TRBJ2-1	.	TRBV6-6
CATTTGVFTDTQYF	TGTGCCACCACTACAGGGGTCTTCACAGATACGCAGTATTTT	TRBD1	TRBJ2-3	.	TRBV6-5
CASSQDLQGYYGYTF	TGCGCCAGCAGCCAAGATCTACAGGGCTACTATGGCTACACCTTC	.	TRBJ1-2	.	TRBV4-3
CASSLWGDRGNTEAFF	TGTGCCAGCAGTTTATGGGGGGACAGGGGGAACACTGAAGCTTTCTTT	TRBD1	TRBJ1-1	.	TRBV28
CASSYRGMGETQYF	TGTGCCAGCAGTTACAGGGGGATGGGAGAGACCCAGTACTTC	.	TRBJ2-5	.	TRBV6-5
CASSVEATGGFGYTF	TGTGCCAGCAGCGTAGAAGCGACAGGGGGCTTCGGCTACACCTTC	TRBD1	TRBJ1-2	few	TRBV9
CSVATTGVGKNIQYF	TGCAGCGTCGCAACGACAGGGGTGGGCAAAAACATTCAGTACTTC	TRBD1	TRBJ2-4	.	TRBV29-1
CAISVQGANEAFF	TGTGCCATCAGTGTACAGGGGGCTAATGAAGCTTTCTTT	TRBD1	TRBJ1-1	few	TRBV10-3
CASSKREALEAFF	TGTGCCAGCAGCAAAAGGGAAGCCCTTGAAGCTTTCTTT	.	TRBJ1-1	.	TRBV21-1
CASSQLGQGLNTEAFF	TGCGCCAGCAGCCAACTCGGACAGGGGCTGAACACTGAAGCTTTCTTT	TRBD1	TRBJ1-1	.	TRBV4-1
CASGLVPGTGNNGYTF	TGTGCTAGTGGTTTGGTTCCCGGGACAGGGAATAATGGCTACACCTTC	TRBD1	TRBJ1-2	.	TRBV12-5
CAISNSGTGTPEQYF	TGTGCCATCAGTAACTCCGGGACAGGGACCCCCGAGCAGTACTTC	TRBD1	TRBJ2-7	.	TRBV10-3
CASRSGDPRLSYEQYF	TGCGCCAGCCGCAGCGGGGACCCCAGGCTCTCCTACGAGCAGTACTTC	TRBD2	TRBJ2-7	few	TRBV4-1
CASSLTSGRYEQYF	TGTGCCAGCAGCCTGACTAGCGGGAGGTACGAGCAGTACTTC	TRBD2	TRBJ2-7	few	TRBV5-4
CASRPTGTAAYGYTF	TGCGCCAGCAGACCTACCGGGACCGCGGCCTATGGCTACACCTTC	.	TRBJ1-2	once	TRBV5-1
CAWRGAGGFHEQFF	TGTGCCTGGAGGGGCGCGGGAGGGTTCCATGAGCAGTTCTTC	TRBD2	TRBJ2-1	.	TRBV30
CASSIGRRITDTQYF	TGTGCCAGTAGTATCGGTAGACGAATCACAGATACGCAGTATTTT	.	TRBJ2-3	once	TRBV19
CSAQGQPGEKLFF	TGCAGCGCGCAGGGCCAACCGGGGGAAAAACTGTTTTTT	.	TRBJ1-4	.	TRBV29-1
CASSSGPVPYEQYF	TGTGCCAGCAGTTCGGGACCGGTCCCCTACGAGCAGTACTTC	.	TRBJ2-7	.	TRBV28
CASSPLPGTEAFF	TGTGCCAGCAGCCCACTACCGGGCACTGAAGCTTTCTTT	.	TRBJ1-1	.	TRBV5-4
CASSVTGAAEAFF	TGTGCCAGCAGTGTAACAGGGGCGGCTGAAGCTTTCTTT	TRBD1	TRBJ1-1	.	TRBV6-2/TRBV6-3
CATSETGYNEQFF	TGTGCCACCAGTGAAACGGGATACAATGAGCAGTTCTTC	.	TRBJ2-1	.	TRBV24-1
CATSRVISQNSNQPQHF	TGTGCCACCAGCAGAGTAATCTCGCAGAATAGCAATCAGCCCCAGCATTTT	.	TRBJ1-5	.	TRBV15
CASSAEEGVLWFF	TGTGCCAGCAGTGCTGAGGAAGGGGTTTTATGGTTCTTC	.	TRBJ2-1	.	TRBV2
CASSLRQSGYGYTF	TGTGCCAGCAGTTTACGTCAGTCCGGGTATGGCTACACCTTC	.	TRBJ1-2	few	TRBV27
CASRPDRTDTQYF	TGTGCCAGCAGGCCGGACCGCACAGATACGCAGTATTTT	.	TRBJ2-3	.	TRBV2
CASSSQDTEAFF	TGTGCCAGCAGCTCCCAGGACACTGAAGCTTTCTTT	.	TRBJ1-1	few	TRBV5-4
CASSGGQGIQETQYF	TGTGCCAGCAGCGGGGGACAGGGGATCCAAGAGACCCAGTACTTC	TRBD1	TRBJ2-5	.	TRBV7-2
CASSLTMDEQYF	TGTGCCAGCAGCTTGACTATGGACGAGCAGTACTTC	.	TRBJ2-7	.	TRBV7-2
CASSLYSRDPYNEQFF	TGTGCTAGCAGCTTATACTCTCGGGATCCGTACAATGAGCAGTTCTTC	.	TRBJ2-1	.	TRBV7-7
CASGWTANSPLHF	TGCGCCAGCGGATGGACAGCTAATTCACCCCTCCACTTT	.	TRBJ1-6	.	TRBV4-1
CATSSAGAGSYEQYF	TGTGCCACCAGCAGTGCCGGGGCCGGTTCCTACGAGCAGTACTTC	.	TRBJ2-7	.	TRBV15
CASSTQGNEQYF	TGTGCCAGCAGTACCCAGGGAAACGAGCAGTACTTC	.	TRBJ2-7	few	TRBV28
CATSSPSASSYNEQFF	TGTGCCACCAGCAGCCCATCGGCGAGCTCCTACAATGAGCAGTTCTTC	.	TRBJ2-1	.	TRBV24-1
CAWSYRDIPYGYTF	TGTGCCTGGAGTTACCGGGACATCCCCTATGGCTACACCTTC	.	TRBJ1-2	.	TRBV30
CASSLVVGSYEQYF	TGTGCCAGCAGTTTAGTGGTAGGAAGCTACGAGCAGTACTTC	.	TRBJ2-7	.	TRBV28
CAISLLAVSTDTQYF	TGTGCCATCAGCTTACTAGCGGTCAGCACAGATACGCAGTATTTT	TRBD2	TRBJ2-3	.	TRBV10-3
CASSPGTGTRGEAFF	TGTGCCAGCAGCCCCGGCACGGGGACGAGGGGTGAAGCTTTCTTT	.	TRBJ1-1	.	TRBV6-5
CAISGARTGDTDTQYF	TGTGCCATCAGTGGGGCTCGGACAGGGGACACAGATACGCAGTATTTT	TRBD1	TRBJ2-3	.	TRBV10-3
CASSHGQGGEAFF	TGTGCCAGCAGTCACGGACAGGGCGGTGAAGCTTTCTTT	TRBD1	TRBJ1-1	.	TRBV28
CASSVPTSGRREQYF	TGTGCCAGCAGCGTACCTACTAGCGGGAGGCGCGAGCAGTACTTC	TRBD2	TRBJ2-7	.	TRBV9
CASSFFRGPNTGELFF	TGTGCCAGCAGCTTCTTCCGGGGGCCCAACACCGGGGAGCTGTTTTTT	.	TRBJ2-2	once	TRBV11-2
CASSQGYGYTF	TGTGCCAGCAGCCAGGGGTATGGCTACACCTTC	.	TRBJ1-2	once	TRBV3-1/TRBV3-2
CASSQDGASGIRTGELFF	TGCGCCAGCAGCCAAGATGGGGCTAGCGGGATTCGAACCGGGGAGCTGTTTTTT	TRBD2	TRBJ2-2	.	TRBV4-1
CSVDRGSYNEQFF	TGCAGCGTAGACAGGGGCTCCTACAATGAGCAGTTCTTC	TRBD1	TRBJ2-1	.	TRBV29-1